The next 2 T cell receptor beta chains were all read from a single sample in a study of Ad26.COV2.S vaccination and SARS-CoV-2 variants. Treatment described: approximately 18 received Ad26.COV2.S at low or high dose, single or two shots; about 5 received placebo; per-sample allocation not given. The study sampled participants on day 63 after the first vaccine or placebo injection. Some clones are missing from TCRdb's copy, which holds only in-frame ones; the method was immunoSEQ multiplex PCR. The table lists 300,000 to 400,000 clones, around four fifths of them singletons, with under 2.5% in the top ten. The sequences come from peripheral blood, collected in a trial of Ad26.COV2.S vaccine versus placebo. The origin of the receptors is a person between 18 and 59 years old who received the Ad26.COV2.S COVID-19 vaccine or a placebo.

The V gene is TRBV11-3, the J gene TRBJ1-6; D possibly corresponds to TRBD1 (6 bases). The V end lost 0 bases, the J end lost 9 bases, and 15 bases lay between the germline ends. The CDR3 consists of 16 residues. Per the germline V gene, CDR1 is SGHNT and CDR2 is YENEEA. CDR3 region: CASSLEWGARSSPLHF. CDR3 in DNA: TGTGCCAGCAGCTTAGAATGGGGGGCGCGGAGTTCACCCCTCCACTTT.

The V gene is TRBV9, the J gene TRBJ1-1; 7 bases agree with TRBD1. The CDR3 has 15 amino acids. J lost 0 bases, V lost 0 bases, and 2 bases had no gene match. Germline loops: CDR1 SGDLS, CDR2 YYNGEE. The CDR3 coding sequence is TGTGCCAGCAGCGTAGGGGGACAGATGAACACTGAAGCTTTCTTT. Its protein is CASSVGGQMNTEAFF.